This record covers a single TCR beta chain. The record originates from a study of blood T cells in healthy people across ages. Using a J-beta primer mix together with a sample-barcoded 5' primer, a second PCR was run for about 7 to 12 cycles. One entry per CDR3 protein results from TCRdb running MiXCR on the 5' RACE reads. The data show some 920,000 distinct CDR3 sequences, around 54% seen once. Investigators took around 11 milliliters of peripheral blood from every donor. The receptor's source is a woman aged 55-70 years in good health. The sequenced sample consisted of blood.

CDR3 sequence: CASSPPGVAGVPDEQYF. The CDR3 coding sequence is TGTGCCAGCAGTCCCCCCGGAGTAGCGGGAGTTCCCGACGAGCAGTACTTC. The chain carries TRBV28 and TRBJ2-7, with TRBD2 matching 9 bases. From germline, CDR1 is MDHEN and CDR2 SYDVKM. This CDR3 is built from 17 residues. V shed 5 bases and J 5 bases; nucleotides not matched to a gene: 16.